The 9 T cell receptor beta chains below come from one sample, sequenced in a study of blood T cell repertoires in COVID-19. Assay used: immunoSEQ multiplex PCR; TCRdb lists only in-frame clones, some missing. The table shows 150,000 to 200,000 clones, with approximately 80% occurring only once. Sequenced material: peripheral blood. Source of these receptors: a woman aged 70-85 years with COVID-19, enrolled during active disease.

J is TRBJ2-2 and V is TRBV11-2; no clear D gene. The CDR3 loop spans 14 amino acids. With 5 bases removed from V and 1 base from J, the gap between germline ends came to 8 bases. Germline CDR1 and CDR2: SGHAT and FQNNGV. The CDR3 nucleotides are TGTGCCAGCAGCCCATCTATGAACACCGGGGAGCTGTTTTTT. Translation: CASSPSMNTGELFF.

This rearrangement joins TRBV28 to TRBJ2-1, with 12 bases aligning to TRBD1. Germline CDR1 reads MDHEN; CDR2 reads SYDVKM. V gave up 1 base and J gave up 9 bases; unmatched junction bases: 7. The CDR3 loop spans 16 amino acids. The CDR3 DNA is TGTGCCAGCAGTTTATTAGGGACAGGGGGCGCCAGTGAGCAGTTCTTC. It encodes CASSLLGTGGASEQFF.

This chain links TRBV27 with TRBJ1-1; 11 bases map to TRBD1. Germline loops: CDR1 MNHEY, CDR2 SMNVEV (reference sequence). The CDR3 loop spans 17 amino acids. V was pared by 5 bases and J by 1 base, with 9 bases of the junction left unmatched. CDR3: CASSQLSGTGGNTEAFF. The DNA for the CDR3 is TGTGCCAGCAGTCAACTATCCGGGACAGGGGGGAACACTGAAGCTTTCTTT.

This rearrangement joins TRBV19 to TRBJ2-2; weak D call: TRBD1 (5 bases). The CDR3 consists of 14 residues. The V end lost 7 bases, the J end lost 0 bases, and 9 bases lay between the germline ends. CDR1 LNHDA and CDR2 SQIVND come from the germline V gene (reference sequence). The chain's CDR3 is CASTQGANTGELFF. CDR3 nucleotide sequence: TGTGCCAGTACTCAGGGCGCGAACACCGGGGAGCTGTTTTTT.

The chain couples TRBV7-8 to TRBJ2-7; 8 bases map to TRBD1. Germline V gives CDR1 SGHVS, CDR2 FQNEAQ. With 2 bases clipped from V and 7 bases from J, the junction kept 7 bases outside the gene matches. The CDR3 consists of 14 residues. The CDR3 DNA is TGTGCCAGCAGCTTACTAGACAGGGGAGGAGAGCAGTACTTC. Its translation: CASSLLDRGGEQYF.

The chain is built from TRBV9 and TRBJ2-3; TRBD2 agrees at 7 bases. V dropped 0 bases and J dropped 2; count of bases not matched to a gene: 3. This CDR3 spans 15 amino acids. The germline CDR1 and CDR2 sequences are SGDLS and YYNGEE. CDR3: CASSVDGGTTDTQYF. The CDR3 region has the DNA TGTGCCAGCAGCGTAGACGGGGGGACCACAGATACGCAGTATTTT.

V usage is TRBV3-1 (or the pseudogene TRBV3-2) and J usage is TRBJ1-1; D gene uncertain. The CDR3 has 14 amino acids. Germline lookup yields CDR1 LGHDT and CDR2 YNNKEL (reference sequence). Trimming stripped 0 bases from V and 6 bases from J, with 11 bases between. The CDR3 is CASSQDPPGAEAFF. The CDR3 bases are TGTGCCAGCAGCCAAGATCCGCCCGGGGCTGAAGCTTTCTTT.

A few counts support this clone. The chain couples TRBV7-8 to TRBJ1-5; no clear D. This CDR3 is 15 amino acids long. Germline loops: CDR1 SGHVS, CDR2 FQNEAQ. The germline V and J ends were trimmed by 2 bases and 0 bases, with 8 bases remaining between them. The CDR3 loop is CASSLRQHSNQPQHF. DNA of the CDR3: TGTGCCAGCAGCTTACGACAACATAGCAATCAGCCCCAGCATTTT.

DNA of the CDR3: TGTGCCAGCAGCTTATCGACAGGGCTCCGCAATGAGCAGTTCTTC. This encodes CASSLSTGLRNEQFF. The gene calls are TRBV5-4 and TRBJ2-1; 7 bases map to TRBD1. This CDR3 spans 15 amino acids. From germline, CDR1 is SGHNT and CDR2 YYREEE (reference sequence). After removal of 2 bases from V and 6 bases from J, the junction contained 8 bases not matched to a gene.